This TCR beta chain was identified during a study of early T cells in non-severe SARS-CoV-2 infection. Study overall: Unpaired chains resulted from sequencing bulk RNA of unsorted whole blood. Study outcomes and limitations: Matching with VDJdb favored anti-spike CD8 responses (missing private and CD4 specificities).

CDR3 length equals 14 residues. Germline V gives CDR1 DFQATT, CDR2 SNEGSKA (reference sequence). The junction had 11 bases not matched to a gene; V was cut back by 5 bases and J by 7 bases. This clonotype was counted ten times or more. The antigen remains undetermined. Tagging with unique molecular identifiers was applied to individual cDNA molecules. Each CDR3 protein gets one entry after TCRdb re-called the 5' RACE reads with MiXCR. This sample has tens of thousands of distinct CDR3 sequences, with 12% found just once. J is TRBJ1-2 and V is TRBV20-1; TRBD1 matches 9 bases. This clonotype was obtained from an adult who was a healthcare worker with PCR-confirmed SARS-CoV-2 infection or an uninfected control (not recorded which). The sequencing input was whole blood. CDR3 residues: CSAYTSGTGFGYTF. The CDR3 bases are TGCAGTGCTTATACGTCCGGGACAGGGTTTGGCTACACCTTC.